What follows are 27 T cell receptor beta chains derived from one specimen sequenced in a study of blood T cell repertoires in COVID-19. Sequencing was performed with immunoSEQ multiplex PCR; in TCRdb, only in-frame clones are kept and a portion is missing. The table has about 53,000 clones, approximately 82% seen once; the top ten hold around 15%. The sequenced material came from peripheral blood. These receptors all stem from a human donor in a cohort sampled during active COVID-19.

The chain is built from TRBV7-9 and TRBJ1-5, with D possibly matching TRBD1 (5 bases). Germline assignment: CDR1 SEHNR and CDR2 FQNEAQ (reference sequence). The V end was cut by 2 bases, the J end by 0 bases, with 5 bases between. The CDR3 has 14 residues. In DNA form, the CDR3 reads TGTGCCAGCAGCTTACAGGGTAGCAATCAGCCCCAGCATTTT. Encoded protein: CASSLQGSNQPQHF.

The chain recombines TRBV7-2 with TRBJ2-2, with 9 bases aligning to TRBD1. The junction had 13 bases not matched to a gene; V was cut back by 5 bases and J by 6 bases. Germline loops: CDR1 SGHTA, CDR2 FQGNSA. CDR3 size: 17 residues. As DNA, the CDR3 is TGTGCCAGCAGCCCTAGCCGTATTGGGACAGGGTCCGGGGAGCTGTTTTTT. Its protein product is CASSPSRIGTGSGELFF. Looking up the rest from reference TRBV7-2 and TRBJ2-2 gives the full variable domain: GAGVSQSPSNKVTEKGKDVELRCDPISGHTALYWYRQSLGQGLEFLIYFQGNSAPDKSGLPSDRFSAERTGGSVSTLTIQRTQQEDSAVYLCASSPSRIGTGSGELFFGEGSRLTVL.

This clone was counted a single time. V and J are TRBV28 and TRBJ1-2; D gene unclear. Trimming took 7 bases from V and 4 from J, leaving 7 bases between them. CDR1 and CDR2 (germline): MDHEN, SYDVKM. CDR3 length equals 11 residues. The CDR3 DNA sequence: TGTGCCAGCACTTCGTTCTATGGCTACACCTTC. Amino acids: CASTSFYGYTF.

In its sample, this clone was seen once. The chain employs TRBV9 and TRBJ1-2; D is possibly TRBD1 (6 bases). The CDR3 has 13 residues. V gave up 0 bases and J gave up 5 bases, with 8 bases separating them. Germline values: CDR1 SGDLS, CDR2 YYNGEE. This CDR3 reads CASSVGTEYGYTF. Here the CDR3 DNA reads TGTGCCAGCAGCGTAGGGACAGAATATGGCTACACCTTC.

The J gene is TRBJ1-1, the V gene TRBV5-1; TRBD1 matches at 9 bases. J lost 4 bases, V lost 4 bases, and 14 bases had no gene match. The CDR3 has 17 amino acids. CDR1 is SGHRS and CDR2 is YFSETQ in the germline V gene. CDR3 in amino acids: CASSTGTGLGQGTEAFF. As DNA, the CDR3 is TGCGCCAGCAGCACAGGGACAGGGCTGGGGCAAGGCACTGAAGCTTTCTTT.

The chain combines TRBV19 with TRBJ1-3; the D is unclear. Germline V gene data show CDR1 as LNHDA and CDR2 as SQIVND (reference sequence). The V gene lost 7 bases and the J gene lost 0 bases, with 13 bases spanning the gap. CDR3 length equals 15 residues. CDR3 in DNA: TGTGCCAGTACCCTCGAGGCAGCCTCTGGAAACACCATATATTTT. Translated, it gives CASTLEAASGNTIYF.

The chain carries TRBV4-1 and TRBJ2-5; weak D call: TRBD1 (5 bases). Per germline, CDR1 MGHRA and CDR2 YSYEKL. The germline V and J ends were trimmed by 6 bases and 3 bases, with 14 bases remaining between them. This CDR3 is 14 amino acids long. The DNA for the CDR3 is TGCGCCAGCAGTCCGGTGGGCAGGGAAGAGACCCAGTACTTC. Protein sequence: CASSPVGREETQYF.

The genes are TRBV28 and TRBJ2-7; 7 bases align to TRBD1. Trimming took 5 bases from V and 0 from J; bases not matched to a gene: 22. The CDR3 contains 20 residues. Per the germline V gene, CDR1 is MDHEN and CDR2 is SYDVKM. This CDR3 reads CASSLDKPGTAHPLSYEQYF. The CDR3 region has the DNA TGTGCCAGCAGTCTTGATAAGCCGGGGACAGCGCACCCACTCTCCTACGAGCAGTACTTC.

This chain joins TRBV18 and TRBJ2-2; 8 nucleotides line up with TRBD2. The V gene's germline CDR1 is KGHSH and CDR2 LQKENI. V lost 3 bases to trimming and J lost 5 bases; unmatched junction nucleotides: 2. This CDR3 has 14 amino acids. CDR3 nucleotide sequence: TGTGCCAGCTCACCGGCGGGGGGAACCGGGGAGCTGTTTTTT. Residues: CASSPAGGTGELFF.

CDR3 residues: CASSLSAQGEKKEQYF. CDR3 in DNA: TGTGCCAGCAGTTTATCAGCCCAGGGGGAGAAAAAGGAGCAGTACTTC. The chain has TRBV28 and TRBJ2-7; 7 bases are shared with TRBD1. CDR1 is MDHEN and CDR2 is SYDVKM in the germline V gene. Unmatched junction bases numbered 13, after V lost 1 base and J lost 7 bases. The CDR3 contains 16 residues.

The chain carries TRBV7-2 and TRBJ2-5; 11 bases fit TRBD2. Trimming removed 2 bases from V and 10 bases from J; junction bases left unmatched: 3. CDR1 SGHTA and CDR2 FQGNSA come from the germline V gene. The length of the CDR3 is 13 residues. The CDR3 region is CASSLRTSGHQYF. For the CDR3, the DNA is TGTGCCAGCAGCTTAAGGACTAGCGGGCACCAGTACTTC.

The J gene is TRBJ2-1, the V gene TRBV9; a weak D match, TRBD2 (6 bases). The germline gives CDR1 SGDLS, CDR2 YYNGEE. Trimming pared 0 bases from V and 10 bases from J, leaving 17 bases between. The CDR3 is made up of 15 amino acids. The CDR3 DNA reads as TGTGCCAGCAGCGTAGTAGGTTTTGGGGCGGGGGAGCAGTTCTTC. Protein: CASSVVGFGAGEQFF.

The J gene is TRBJ1-5, the V gene TRBV9; no definite D call. Germline V lookup: CDR1 SGDLS, CDR2 YYNGEE. Trimming pared 0 bases from V and 4 bases from J, leaving 5 bases between. CDR3 length equals 13 residues. Here the CDR3 reads CASSVAVNQPQHF. The CDR3 DNA reads as TGTGCCAGCAGCGTAGCAGTAAATCAGCCCCAGCATTTT.

V gene TRBV27 combines with J gene TRBJ2-7; 9 nucleotides line up with TRBD1. The CDR3 is 14 amino acids. The ends lost 3 bases at V and 4 bases at J; junction bases unmatched: 4. Germline V CDR1 and CDR2: MNHEY, SMNVEV (reference sequence). The CDR3 coding sequence is TGTGCCAGCAGTTTTAAAGGGACAGGGTACGAGCAGTACTTC. This codes for CASSFKGTGYEQYF.

This chain uses TRBV5-6 with TRBJ2-7, with 7 bases matching TRBD1. The CDR3 loop spans 15 amino acids. Germline lookup yields CDR1 SGHDT and CDR2 YYEEEE. Trimming cost V 1 base and J 4 bases; bases outside gene matches: 8. The CDR3 region has the DNA TGTGCCAGCAGCTTGTCGGGACAGCTCCCTTACGAGCAGTACTTC. It yields the protein CASSLSGQLPYEQYF.

V usage is TRBV7-9 and J usage is TRBJ2-3; perhaps TRBD2 as D (7 bases). CDR1 SEHNR and CDR2 FQNEAQ come from the germline V gene (reference sequence). The CDR3 is 15 amino acids. The V gene lost 3 bases and the J gene lost 2 bases, with 12 bases spanning the gap. The CDR3 spells CASSLSGDNTDTQYF. The CDR3 DNA is TGTGCCAGCAGCTTGAGCGGGGACAACACAGATACGCAGTATTTT.

The chain links TRBV18 to TRBJ2-7, with unresolved D. The length of the CDR3 is 15 residues. With 3 bases removed from V and 3 bases from J, the gap between germline ends came to 15 bases. Germline V lookup: CDR1 KGHSH, CDR2 LQKENI. CDR3 nucleotides: TGTGCCAGCTCACCCGAACCGGTTCGTCTCTACGAGCAGTACTTC. Translating it yields CASSPEPVRLYEQYF.

This clone was observed once. The rearrangement links TRBV28 to TRBJ1-1; possible D gene TRBD1, 5 bases. CDR3 size: 14 residues. The germline V gene has CDR1 MDHEN and CDR2 SYDVKM. The germline V and J ends were trimmed by 3 bases and 5 bases, with 13 bases remaining between them. CDR3 in DNA: TGTGCCAGCAGTTTCTACGTGGGGGGGACTGAAGCTTTCTTT. This sequence encodes CASSFYVGGTEAFF.

The chain joins TRBV7-2 to TRBJ2-7; D possibly corresponds to TRBD2 (7 bases). This CDR3 spans 13 amino acids. CDR1 and CDR2 from the germline V gene are SGHTA and FQGNSA. Trimming removed 7 bases at V and 4 bases at J, with 14 bases between. CDR3 in amino acids: CASNGGGGYEQYF. The CDR3, as DNA: TGTGCCAGCAATGGGGGCGGGGGTTACGAGCAGTACTTC. Based on the CDR3 plus reference TRBV7-2 and TRBJ2-7, the full variable domain is GAGVSQSPSNKVTEKGKDVELRCDPISGHTALYWYRQSLGQGLEFLIYFQGNSAPDKSGLPSDRFSAERTGGSVSTLTIQRTQQEDSAVYLCASNGGGGYEQYFGPGTRLTVT.

The V call is TRBV14, the J call TRBJ2-3; D is perhaps TRBD1 (5 bases). CDR3 size: 15 residues. V was cut by 1 base and J by 2 bases, with 10 bases left in between. Per the germline V gene, CDR1 is SGHDN and CDR2 is FVKESK. CDR3 in amino acids: CASSQGTYYTDTQYF. For the CDR3, the DNA is TGTGCCAGCAGCCAAGGGACATACTACACAGATACGCAGTATTTT.

The rearrangement joins TRBV14 to TRBJ1-1; the D gene is possibly TRBD1 (5 bases). The CDR3 is 13 amino acids. Trimming removed 1 base at V and 10 bases at J, with 13 bases between. The germline V gene encodes CDR1 SGHDN and CDR2 FVKESK. This chain's CDR3 is CASSQAGTGGAFF. CDR3 nucleotides: TGTGCCAGCAGCCAAGCCGGGACTGGCGGAGCTTTCTTT.

This clone occurred once. V usage is TRBV28 and J usage is TRBJ1-5; TRBD1 is a possible D gene (5 bases). This CDR3 is 15 amino acids long. V was cut by 8 bases and J by 7 bases, with 21 bases left in between. From germline, CDR1 is MDHEN and CDR2 SYDVKM. CDR3 sequence reads: CASADPGGVKQPQHF. The CDR3 region has the DNA TGTGCCAGCGCGGACCCGGGGGGAGTAAAGCAGCCCCAGCATTTT.

The gene calls are TRBV5-1 and TRBJ2-7; 9 bases align to TRBD1. The CDR3 has 18 amino acids. V was pared by 5 bases and J by 1 base, with 16 bases of the junction left unmatched. Germline assignment: CDR1 SGHRS and CDR2 YFSETQ. CDR3 DNA sequence: TGCGCCAGCAGTCCCGTGGGGTTCTCCGGGACAGGGTCCTACGAGCAGTACTTC. This encodes CASSPVGFSGTGSYEQYF. The variable domain in full, completed from reference TRBV5-1 and TRBJ2-7, reads KAGVTQTPRYLIKTRGQQVTLSCSPISGHRSVSWYQQTPGQGLQFLFEYFSETQRNKGNFPGRFSGRQFSNSRSEMNVSTLELGDSALYLCASSPVGFSGTGSYEQYFGPGTRLTVT.

The V gene is TRBV19, the J gene TRBJ2-1, with TRBD1 matching over 8 bases. CDR1 and CDR2 from the germline V gene are LNHDA and SQIVND (reference sequence). This CDR3 is 22 amino acids long. V shed 0 bases and J 0 bases; nucleotides not matched to a gene: 19. CDR3 nucleotides: TGTGCCAGTAGTATAGAGCCCCTAGGGACAGGAGGGCGGGTAGGCTCCTACAATGAGCAGTTCTTC. It is translated as CASSIEPLGTGGRVGSYNEQFF. The full variable domain, in which reference TRBV19 and TRBJ2-1 provide the parts outside the CDR3, is DGGITQSPKYLFRKEGQNVTLSCEQNLNHDAMYWYRQDPGQGLRLIYYSQIVNDFQKGDIAEGYSVSREKKESFPLTVTSAQKNPTAFYLCASSIEPLGTGGRVGSYNEQFFGPGTRLTVL.

This chain links TRBV7-8 with TRBJ2-1; the match to TRBD2 covers 8 bases. The CDR3 spans 19 residues. Germline V lookup: CDR1 SGHVS, CDR2 FQNEAQ. V lost 0 bases and J lost 4; bases outside the gene matches: 14. Written as DNA, the CDR3 is TGTGCCAGCAGCTTAGCCCCAGATCTCGGTAGCGGGAAATACAATGAGCAGTTCTTC. It encodes CASSLAPDLGSGKYNEQFF.

The rearrangement links TRBV18 to TRBJ2-7, with 7 bases identical to TRBD2. V lost 3 bases to trimming and J lost 1 base; unmatched junction nucleotides: 3. The CDR3 is 14 residues long. Germline V lookup: CDR1 KGHSH, CDR2 LQKENI. CDR3 DNA sequence: TGTGCCAGCTCACCCACGGGGGGATCCTACGAGCAGTACTTC. It yields the protein CASSPTGGSYEQYF.

The chain recombines TRBV6-2 or TRBV6-3 with TRBJ2-4; 11 nucleotides align to TRBD2. CDR3 size: 16 residues. Germline CDR1 is MNHEY and CDR2 is SVGEGT. V gave up 6 bases and J gave up 3 bases; unmatched junction bases: 7. Here the CDR3 reads CASSAPLAGGKNIQYF. The CDR3 DNA sequence: TGTGCCAGCAGCGCCCCCCTAGCGGGGGGCAAAAACATTCAGTACTTC.